Below, 16 T cell receptor beta chains from the same sample are listed, as sequenced in a study of blood T cells in healthy people across ages. A second roughly 7 to 12 cycle PCR used barcoded and J-beta primers. Each CDR3 protein is one row after TCRdb ran MiXCR on the 5' RACE reads. This table holds about 1.6 million distinct CDR3 sequences, roughly 32% found once. Sequencing used blood. These receptors all come from a woman in her 30s in good health.

The chain joins TRBV19 to TRBJ2-7; D remains ambiguous. The CDR3 length is 15 residues. V lost 5 bases, J lost 6 bases, and 20 bases lay in between. The germline V gene has CDR1 LNHDA and CDR2 SQIVND (reference sequence). This CDR3 reads CASSLTRVASSEQYF. The CDR3 region has the DNA TGTGCCAGTAGTTTGACAAGGGTAGCTTCCAGCGAGCAGTACTTC.

The CDR3 reads CSVADTDPGRAYGYTF. The CDR3 DNA reads as TGCAGCGTAGCTGATACCGACCCCGGGCGGGCCTATGGCTACACCTTC. The chain carries TRBV29-1 and TRBJ1-2; no clear D. V gave up 6 bases and J gave up 4 bases, with 24 bases separating them. CDR1 and CDR2 from the germline V gene are SQVTM and ANQGSEA. The CDR3 sequence is 16 residues long. Combining the CDR3 with reference TRBV29-1 and TRBJ1-2 gives the whole variable domain SAVISQKPSRDICQRGTSLTIQCQVDSQVTMMFWYRQQPGQSLTLIATANQGSEATYESGFVIDKFPISRPNLTFSTLTVSNMSPEDSSIYLCSVADTDPGRAYGYTFGSGTRLTVV.

About this clonotype itself: This could be a read error, since a much larger clone is one nucleotide away. The gene calls are TRBV3-1 and TRBJ2-5, with D possibly matching TRBD2 (7 bases). CDR1 and CDR2 (germline): LGHDT, YNNKEL (reference sequence). The CDR3 contains 14 residues. The CDR3 loop reads CASSLRGGAEAQYF. In DNA form, the CDR3 reads TGTGCCAGCAGCCTCAGAGGGGGGGCAGAGGCCCAGTACTTC.

The chain links TRBV3-1 to TRBJ2-1; perhaps TRBD2 as D (5 bases). The V gene's germline CDR1 is LGHDT and CDR2 YNNKEL (reference sequence). The CDR3 runs to 16 residues. V was clipped by 4 bases and J by 4 bases, with 17 bases between them. The DNA for the CDR3 is TGTGCCAGCAGCCGAGTAATGACGGGGAGATACAATGAGCAGTTCTTC. Protein sequence: CASSRVMTGRYNEQFF.

This rearrangement joins TRBV7-9 to TRBJ2-7; D is undetermined. Trimming shortened V by 3 bases and J by 4 bases, and 10 bases separated the two germline ends. CDR1 is SEHNR, CDR2 FQNEAQ, per germline (reference sequence). The CDR3 is 13 residues long. CDR3 sequence reads: CASSFPGKYEQYF. The CDR3 nucleotides are TGTGCCAGCAGCTTCCCTGGCAAGTACGAGCAGTACTTC.

V gene TRBV30 combines with J gene TRBJ1-5; D is ambiguous. The length of the CDR3 is 14 residues. Germline V gene lookup returns CDR1 GTSNPN and CDR2 SVGIG (reference sequence). Deletions cut 1 base from V and 3 bases from J, with 10 bases between. The CDR3 DNA reads TGTGCCTGGAGTGGACAAAACTTCAATCAGCCCCAGCATTTT. Protein sequence: CAWSGQNFNQPQHF. The complete variable domain, with remaining parts taken from reference TRBV30 and TRBJ1-5, reads SQTIHQWPATLVQPVGSPLSLECTVEGTSNPNLYWYRQAAGRGLQLLFYSVGIGQISSEVPQNLSASRPQDRQFILSSKKLLLSDSGFYLCAWSGQNFNQPQHFGDGTRLSIL.

This clonotype has only a few counts. The chain joins TRBV4-1 to TRBJ2-1, with a tentative D call TRBD1 (5 bases). V was cut by 4 bases and J by 7 bases, with 14 bases left in between. Germline values: CDR1 MGHRA, CDR2 YSYEKL. This CDR3 comprises 14 residues. For the CDR3, the DNA is TGCGCCAGCAGCCCTATAGGGGTCAGGAATGAGCAGTTCTTC. Translated: CASSPIGVRNEQFF.

The chain couples TRBV19 to TRBJ2-1; TRBD2 matches at 10 bases. This CDR3 region has 17 residues. CDR1 is LNHDA and CDR2 is SQIVND in the germline V gene (reference sequence). The V segment lost 0 bases and the J segment 8 bases; nucleotides outside the gene matches: 10. CDR3 loop: CASSIDGGAGGPDEQFF. In DNA, the CDR3 is TGTGCCAGTAGTATAGATGGGGGAGCGGGAGGGCCGGATGAGCAGTTCTTC.

The chain employs TRBV7-9 and TRBJ1-1, with D hard to call. Trimming pared 1 base from V and 8 bases from J, leaving 11 bases between. The CDR3 has 13 amino acids. Germline values: CDR1 SEHNR, CDR2 FQNEAQ (reference sequence). CDR3 nucleotides: TGTGCCAGCAGCTTAGAGAGGCAGGACGAAGCTTTCTTT. Its translation is CASSLERQDEAFF.

This sequence joins TRBV20-1 and TRBJ2-1; D gene ambiguous. Germline assignment: CDR1 DFQATT and CDR2 SNEGSKA (reference sequence). Trimming removed 0 bases from V and 7 bases from J, with 10 bases in between. The CDR3 is 13 residues long. The CDR3 region has the DNA TGCAGTGCTAGAGATCTGTGGTCTAATGAGCAGTTCTTC. This translates into CSARDLWSNEQFF.

This clonotype was detected ten times or more. The chain has TRBV18 and TRBJ2-5; D gene ambiguous. V was pared by 3 bases and J by 0 bases, with 14 bases between. This CDR3 is 16 amino acids long. Per germline, CDR1 KGHSH and CDR2 LQKENI. The CDR3 DNA is TGTGCCAGCTCACCGTCAAGAGGCTACTACCAAGAGACCCAGTACTTC. Translation: CASSPSRGYYQETQYF.

The chain carries TRBV12-3 or TRBV12-4 and TRBJ2-2; TRBD1 is a possible D gene (6 bases). V shed 6 bases and J shed 6 bases, with 11 bases lying between them. This CDR3 has 13 amino acids. Here the CDR3 DNA reads TGTGCCAGCAGCTACAGGGATCCCGGGGAGCTGTTTTTT. Encoded protein: CASSYRDPGELFF.

On this clonotype itself: The junction differs from germline at one of its ends, possibly a read error. The V and J genes are TRBV7-9 and TRBJ1-2; tentatively, D is TRBD1 (5 bases). CDR3 size: 14 residues. The V gene's germline CDR1 is SEHNR and CDR2 FQNEAQ (reference sequence). CDR3 sequence reads: CASSLFGANAGYTF. The CDR3, as DNA: TGCGCCAGCAGCTTATTTGGGGCAAACGCGGGCTACACCTTC.

Many counts were recorded for this clonotype. CDR3 bases: TGTGCCAGCAGCCCTCCGGGAGCTGAGACCCAGTACTTC. Translated, it gives CASSPPGAETQYF. The V call is TRBV25-1, the J call TRBJ2-5, with D possibly matching TRBD2 (6 bases). Germline assignment: CDR1 MGHDK and CDR2 SYGVNS. V was shortened by 6 bases and J by 5 bases, with 13 bases between the two germline ends. CDR3 length: 13 residues.

This clonotype was seen once. The V gene is TRBV24-1, the J gene TRBJ2-6; D is undetermined. The CDR3 sequence is 16 residues long. V lost 4 bases and J lost 3, with 12 bases in between. Germline CDR1 and CDR2: KGHDR and SFDVKD. This CDR3 reads CATSDPTDGGANVLTF. CDR3 DNA sequence: TGTGCCACCAGTGACCCTACAGACGGTGGGGCCAACGTCCTGACTTTC.

This clonotype was seen more than once but under ten times. The V call is TRBV25-1, the J call TRBJ2-3; the D call may be TRBD1 or TRBD2 (5 bases each). The CDR3 is made up of 18 amino acids. With 2 bases removed from V and 4 bases from J, the gap between germline ends came to 22 bases. The germline V gene has CDR1 MGHDK and CDR2 SYGVNS. CDR3 coding DNA: TGTGCCAGCAGTGAAACGTGGGGGAGAGGGGAATCCGCAGATACGCAGTATTTT. This encodes CASSETWGRGESADTQYF.